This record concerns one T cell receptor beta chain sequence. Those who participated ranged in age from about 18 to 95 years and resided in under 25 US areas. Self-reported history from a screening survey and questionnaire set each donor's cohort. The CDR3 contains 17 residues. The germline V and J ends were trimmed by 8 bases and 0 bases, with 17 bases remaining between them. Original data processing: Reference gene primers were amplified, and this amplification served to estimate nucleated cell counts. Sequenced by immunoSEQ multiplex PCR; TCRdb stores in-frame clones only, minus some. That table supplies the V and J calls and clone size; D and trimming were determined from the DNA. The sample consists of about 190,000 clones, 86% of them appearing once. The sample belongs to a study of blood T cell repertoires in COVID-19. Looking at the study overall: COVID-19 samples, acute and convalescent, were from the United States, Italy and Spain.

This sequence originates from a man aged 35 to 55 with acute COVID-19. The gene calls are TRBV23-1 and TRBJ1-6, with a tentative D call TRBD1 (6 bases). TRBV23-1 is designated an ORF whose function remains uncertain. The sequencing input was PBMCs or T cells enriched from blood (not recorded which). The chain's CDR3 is CASLRQEPYSYNSPLHF. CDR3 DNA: TGCGCCAGCTTGAGACAGGAACCTTACTCCTATAATTCACCCCTCCACTTT.